This entry concerns a single T cell receptor beta chain. This specimen comes from a study of blood T cell repertoires in COVID-19. Here immunoSEQ multiplex PCR was the method, and the copy in TCRdb shows in-frame clones only, minus some. This table holds roughly 250,000 clones, 90% to 95% found once. V lost 6 bases and J lost 5; bases outside the gene matches: 12. The CDR3 sequence is 15 residues long. The germline V gene encodes CDR1 SGDLS and CDR2 YYNGEE. The material sequenced was PBMCs or T cells enriched from blood (not recorded which). The gene calls are TRBV9 and TRBJ1-2; 8 bases fit TRBD1. The clonotype comes from a woman aged 18-29 years who had recovered from COVID-19. In nucleotides, the CDR3 is TGTGCCAGCAAAGCGCCAGGGGGCAATTCTTATGGCTACACCTTC. Its protein product is CASKAPGGNSYGYTF.